This is a list of T cell receptor beta chains from one sample in a study of blood T cell repertoires in COVID-19. Produced via immunoSEQ multiplex PCR; TCRdb's table is partial and in-frame only. Found here are some 300,000 clones, about nine tenths of them singletons; the top ten hold roughly 7%. The specimen was peripheral blood. All receptors derive from a woman aged 30 to 39 who had recovered from COVID-19. Both conserved end residues are part of each CDR3. The order of the fields is V gene, J gene, D gene, clone size, CDR3 DNA, CDR3 protein. A D gene is named only where the DNA matches it firmly. A clone size is listed for some rows: how often the clone was seen (once, few, many), or a class if it is expanded.

V gene: TRBV13
J gene: TRBJ1-2
D gene: TRBD1
clone size: .
CDR3 DNA: TGTGCCAGCAGAGGGACAGGGGACCCTAACTATGGCTACACCTTC
CDR3 protein: CASRGTGDPNYGYTF

V gene: TRBV28
J gene: TRBJ1-5
D gene: TRBD1
clone size: .
CDR3 DNA: TGTGCCAGCAGCCCCTATGGACAGGGAGCCTATCAGCCCCAGCATTTT
CDR3 protein: CASSPYGQGAYQPQHF

V gene: TRBV3-1/TRBV3-2
J gene: TRBJ2-2
D gene: TRBD1
clone size: .
CDR3 DNA: TGTGCCAGCAGAGGGACAGGGAAGGACGGGGAGCTGTTTTTT
CDR3 protein: CASRGTGKDGELFF

V gene: TRBV27
J gene: TRBJ2-3
D gene: .
clone size: .
CDR3 DNA: TGTGCCAGCCAGAGGGATACTAGGACGCAGTATTTT
CDR3 protein: CASQRDTRTQYF

V gene: TRBV24-1
J gene: TRBJ2-5
D gene: .
clone size: once
CDR3 DNA: TGTGCCACCAGTGATTTGTTCAGGGGACAAGAGACCCAGTACTTC
CDR3 protein: CATSDLFRGQETQYF

V gene: TRBV12-1
J gene: TRBJ2-3
D gene: .
clone size: .
CDR3 DNA: TGTGCCAGCCTCCACTCCGGTAGCGGGGGTACAGATACGCAGTATTTT
CDR3 protein: CASLHSGSGGTDTQYF

V gene: TRBV11-2
J gene: TRBJ1-4
D gene: .
clone size: .
CDR3 DNA: TGTGCCAGCAGCTTATCGGGAGTTGAAAAACTGTTTTTT
CDR3 protein: CASSLSGVEKLFF

V gene: TRBV4-3
J gene: TRBJ2-2
D gene: .
clone size: .
CDR3 DNA: TGCGCCAGCAGCCAAGTACGGGGTGGTACCGGGGAGCTGTTTTTT
CDR3 protein: CASSQVRGGTGELFF

V gene: TRBV5-1
J gene: TRBJ1-3
D gene: TRBD1
clone size: once
CDR3 DNA: TGCGCCAGCAGCTTGGGAGGGACAGACTCTGGAAACACCATATATTTT
CDR3 protein: CASSLGGTDSGNTIYF

V gene: TRBV7-9
J gene: TRBJ2-1
D gene: .
clone size: .
CDR3 DNA: TGTGCCAGCAGCTTCCTATACAATGAGCAGTTCTTC
CDR3 protein: CASSFLYNEQFF

V gene: TRBV6-6
J gene: TRBJ2-7
D gene: TRBD1
clone size: .
CDR3 DNA: TGTGCCAGCAGTCTCGGACAGGGGGCGTCCTACGAGCAGTACTTC
CDR3 protein: CASSLGQGASYEQYF

V gene: TRBV29-1
J gene: TRBJ2-7
D gene: TRBD2
clone size: .
CDR3 DNA: TGCAGCGGGATAGCGGGGGGGGCGTCCGAGCAGTACTTC
CDR3 protein: CSGIAGGASEQYF

V gene: TRBV5-1
J gene: TRBJ1-3
D gene: TRBD1
clone size: .
CDR3 DNA: TGCGCCAGCAGCTTGGCCACTGGGACAGCATTAGGAAACACCATATATTTT
CDR3 protein: CASSLATGTALGNTIYF

V gene: TRBV14
J gene: TRBJ2-7
D gene: .
clone size: .
CDR3 DNA: TGTGCCAGCAGCCAAGATTCGTATTACGAGCAGTACTTC
CDR3 protein: CASSQDSYYEQYF

V gene: TRBV28
J gene: TRBJ2-5
D gene: TRBD1
clone size: .
CDR3 DNA: TGTGCCAGCAGTCGGGACAGGCAAGAGACCCAGTACTTC
CDR3 protein: CASSRDRQETQYF

V gene: TRBV19
J gene: TRBJ2-2
D gene: .
clone size: .
CDR3 DNA: TGTGCCAGTCGGAACAGGGCTTCTTTCACCGGGGAGCTGTTTTTT
CDR3 protein: CASRNRASFTGELFF

V gene: TRBV3-1/TRBV3-2
J gene: TRBJ1-4
D gene: .
clone size: .
CDR3 DNA: TGTGCCAGCAGCCAGGGGGGGACTAATGAAAAACTGTTTTTT
CDR3 protein: CASSQGGTNEKLFF

V gene: TRBV18
J gene: TRBJ1-5
D gene: .
clone size: .
CDR3 DNA: TGTGCCAGCTCACCCCCGGGTCAGCCCCAGCATTTT
CDR3 protein: CASSPPGQPQHF

V gene: TRBV30
J gene: TRBJ2-2
D gene: TRBD1
clone size: .
CDR3 DNA: TGTGCCTGGTCCTCGGGACAGGGAAACACCGGGGAGCTGTTTTTT
CDR3 protein: CAWSSGQGNTGELFF

V gene: TRBV7-3
J gene: TRBJ1-2
D gene: TRBD1
clone size: .
CDR3 DNA: TGTGCCAGCAGCGACCCGGACAGGGTCGGCTACACCTTC
CDR3 protein: CASSDPDRVGYTF

V gene: TRBV18
J gene: TRBJ2-1
D gene: .
clone size: .
CDR3 DNA: TGTGCCAGCTCACCGGGGCAGGGGTGGTACAATGAGCAGTTCTTC
CDR3 protein: CASSPGQGWYNEQFF

V gene: TRBV7-8
J gene: TRBJ2-3
D gene: TRBD2
clone size: .
CDR3 DNA: TGTGCCAGCAGCTTAAAGATAGCGGGGGGGAGCACAGATACGCAGTATTTT
CDR3 protein: CASSLKIAGGSTDTQYF

V gene: TRBV6-5
J gene: TRBJ1-6
D gene: TRBD1
clone size: .
CDR3 DNA: TGTGCCAGCAGGTCGGACAGGACTGCACCCCTCCACTTT
CDR3 protein: CASRSDRTAPLHF

V gene: TRBV2
J gene: TRBJ2-6
D gene: .
clone size: .
CDR3 DNA: TGTGCCAGCGCCAGGGACTCTGGGGCCAACGTCCTGACTTTC
CDR3 protein: CASARDSGANVLTF

V gene: TRBV6-1
J gene: TRBJ1-4
D gene: .
clone size: .
CDR3 DNA: TGTGCCAGCAGTGATTGGGGCCCCAATGAAAAACTGTTTTTT
CDR3 protein: CASSDWGPNEKLFF

V gene: TRBV7-8
J gene: TRBJ2-3
D gene: TRBD1
clone size: .
CDR3 DNA: TGTGCCAGCAGCTCGGGACAGGGGGTTCGGGATACGCAGTATTTT
CDR3 protein: CASSSGQGVRDTQYF

V gene: TRBV5-6
J gene: TRBJ2-5
D gene: .
clone size: .
CDR3 DNA: TGTGCCAGCAGCTCGGGGATATTACAGGGTCGGGAGACCCAGTACTTC
CDR3 protein: CASSSGILQGRETQYF

V gene: TRBV19
J gene: TRBJ2-7
D gene: .
clone size: .
CDR3 DNA: TGTGCCAGTAGTCGAGGGACATTAGCCTACGAGCAGTACTTC
CDR3 protein: CASSRGTLAYEQYF

V gene: TRBV7-2
J gene: TRBJ1-1
D gene: .
clone size: .
CDR3 DNA: TGTGCCAGCAGCTTTTTCCCAAAAGCTTTCTTT
CDR3 protein: CASSFFPKAFF

V gene: TRBV7-7
J gene: TRBJ2-2
D gene: .
clone size: .
CDR3 DNA: TGTGCCAGCAGCTTACATCAGGGGTCGGAGCTGTTTTTT
CDR3 protein: CASSLHQGSELFF

V gene: TRBV28
J gene: TRBJ1-4
D gene: .
clone size: .
CDR3 DNA: TGTGCCAGCAGTCCCGACACCGCACCTAATGAAAAACTGTTTTTT
CDR3 protein: CASSPDTAPNEKLFF

V gene: TRBV15
J gene: TRBJ1-3
D gene: .
clone size: .
CDR3 DNA: TGTGCCACCAGCAGAGCCTCCTACTCTGGAAACACCATATATTTT
CDR3 protein: CATSRASYSGNTIYF

V gene: TRBV28
J gene: TRBJ1-3
D gene: .
clone size: .
CDR3 DNA: TGTGCCAGCAGTTTATGGCGGGGATCGACCTCTGGAAACACCATATATTTT
CDR3 protein: CASSLWRGSTSGNTIYF

V gene: TRBV6-2/TRBV6-3
J gene: TRBJ2-1
D gene: .
clone size: .
CDR3 DNA: TGTGCCAGCAGTACCCGGGACATATACAATGAGCAGTTCTTC
CDR3 protein: CASSTRDIYNEQFF

V gene: TRBV11-2
J gene: TRBJ1-3
D gene: .
clone size: .
CDR3 DNA: TGTGCCAGCAGCCCGCTCAAGAGCTCTGGAAACACCATATATTTT
CDR3 protein: CASSPLKSSGNTIYF

V gene: TRBV6-2/TRBV6-3
J gene: TRBJ1-2
D gene: .
clone size: .
CDR3 DNA: TGTGCCAGCAGTACAGGTTTCGACTATGGCTACACCTTC
CDR3 protein: CASSTGFDYGYTF

V gene: TRBV19
J gene: TRBJ2-4
D gene: .
clone size: .
CDR3 DNA: TGTGCCAGTAGTATGGGAAACCCGGGAGCCCTAGCCAAAAACATTCAGTACTTC
CDR3 protein: CASSMGNPGALAKNIQYF

V gene: TRBV2
J gene: TRBJ1-5
D gene: .
clone size: .
CDR3 DNA: TGTGCCAGCAACCCACAGGGTAGGCAGCCCCAGCATTTT
CDR3 protein: CASNPQGRQPQHF

V gene: TRBV7-3
J gene: TRBJ2-2
D gene: .
clone size: .
CDR3 DNA: TGTGCCAGCAGCTCGCCGGTTTCTACCGGGGAGCTGTTTTTT
CDR3 protein: CASSSPVSTGELFF

V gene: TRBV25-1
J gene: TRBJ2-7
D gene: .
clone size: once
CDR3 DNA: TGTGCCACAATGGGAGGGGGCTACGAGCAGTACTTC
CDR3 protein: CATMGGGYEQYF

V gene: TRBV5-6
J gene: TRBJ2-3
D gene: .
clone size: .
CDR3 DNA: TGTGCCAGCAGCTTGTACACGGGGGATACGCAGTATTTT
CDR3 protein: CASSLYTGDTQYF

V gene: TRBV6-2/TRBV6-3
J gene: TRBJ1-5
D gene: .
clone size: .
CDR3 DNA: TGTGCCAGCAGTTACTCGACAAGTGGCAATCAGCCCCAGCATTTT
CDR3 protein: CASSYSTSGNQPQHF

V gene: TRBV5-1
J gene: TRBJ2-7
D gene: TRBD2
clone size: .
CDR3 DNA: TGCGCCGGCAGCTTGGTTAGCGGGGAAAGAACCCAGTACTTC
CDR3 protein: CAGSLVSGERTQYF

V gene: TRBV7-2
J gene: TRBJ1-2
D gene: TRBD1
clone size: .
CDR3 DNA: TGTGCCAGCAGCTTAGGGCAGGGGGCTAACTATGGCTACACCTTC
CDR3 protein: CASSLGQGANYGYTF

V gene: TRBV4-2
J gene: TRBJ1-6
D gene: TRBD1
clone size: .
CDR3 DNA: TGTGCCAGCAGCCAGGAGAGGACAGGGAACTCACCCCTCCACTTT
CDR3 protein: CASSQERTGNSPLHF

V gene: TRBV7-9
J gene: TRBJ2-7
D gene: TRBD1
clone size: .
CDR3 DNA: TGTGCCAGCAGCTTAGCACCAGGGACAGCCTACGAGCAGTACTTC
CDR3 protein: CASSLAPGTAYEQYF

V gene: TRBV4-3
J gene: TRBJ1-4
D gene: TRBD1
clone size: once
CDR3 DNA: TGCGCCAGCAGATCAGGGGGCGCCTTTGGAAAACTGTTTTTT
CDR3 protein: CASRSGGAFGKLFF

V gene: TRBV18
J gene: TRBJ1-3
D gene: .
clone size: .
CDR3 DNA: TGTGCCAGCTCACAGAGGTATGGCTCTGGAAACACCATATATTTT
CDR3 protein: CASSQRYGSGNTIYF

V gene: TRBV27
J gene: TRBJ1-2
D gene: TRBD1
clone size: .
CDR3 DNA: TGTGCCAGCAGTTTAAACCAGGGGGATGGCTACACCTTC
CDR3 protein: CASSLNQGDGYTF